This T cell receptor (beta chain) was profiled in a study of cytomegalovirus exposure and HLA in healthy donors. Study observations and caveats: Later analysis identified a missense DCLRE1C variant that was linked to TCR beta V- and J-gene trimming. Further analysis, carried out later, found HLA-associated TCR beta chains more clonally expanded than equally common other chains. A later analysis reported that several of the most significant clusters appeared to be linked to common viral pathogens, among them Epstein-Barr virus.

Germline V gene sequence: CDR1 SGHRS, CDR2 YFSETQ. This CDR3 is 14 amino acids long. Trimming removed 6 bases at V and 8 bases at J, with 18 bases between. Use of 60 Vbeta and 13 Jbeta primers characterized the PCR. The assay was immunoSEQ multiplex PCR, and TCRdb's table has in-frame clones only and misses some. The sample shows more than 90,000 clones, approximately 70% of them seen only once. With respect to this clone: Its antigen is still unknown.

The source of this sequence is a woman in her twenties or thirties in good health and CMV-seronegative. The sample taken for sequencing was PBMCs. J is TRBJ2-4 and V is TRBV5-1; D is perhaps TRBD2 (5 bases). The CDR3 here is CASTPPGIRDIQYF. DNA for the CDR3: TGCGCCAGCACTCCTCCGGGAATTCGCGACATTCAGTACTTC.